This T cell receptor beta chain comes out of a study of cytomegalovirus exposure and HLA in healthy donors. This CDR3 is built from 16 residues. The germline CDR1 and CDR2 sequences are SGHVS and FQNEAQ. The ends were cut back, 4 bases at V and 1 base at J, with 14 bases in the middle. PCR primers comprised 60 Vbeta and 13 Jbeta primers. Clones were sequenced by immunoSEQ multiplex PCR, and TCRdb holds only the in-frame ones, with some missing. The sample lists under 150,000 clones; 80% were seen once. Sequencing was performed on PBMCs. The sequence came from a man between 50 and 59 years old in good health and CMV-seronegative. The gene calls are TRBV7-8 and TRBJ2-1; D may be TRBD2 (6 bases). CDR3 in amino acids: CASSWPRGGSYNEQFF. The DNA for the CDR3 is TGTGCCAGCAGCTGGCCGAGGGGAGGTTCCTACAATGAGCAGTTCTTC.